The source of this T cell receptor beta chain is a study of post-analysis software for immune sequencing data. Overall study results and limits: There were about five TRBV segments more frequent in patients than controls, and TRBV5-6, TRBV5-1 and TRBV20-1 were among them.

As concerns this clonotype: The antigen remains undetermined. A much larger clone differs from this one at a single base, so this may be a read error.

Unique molecular identifiers had been added to the TCR beta cDNA libraries. TCRdb processed the PCR reads anew with MiXCR; each CDR3 protein has one entry. This sample carries 430,000 or so distinct CDR3 sequences, approximately 39% of them seen once, and the ten largest clones take 7.6%. The CDR3 totals 15 residues. The germline gives CDR1 KGHSH, CDR2 LQKENI. Input material: blood. This receptor was identified in a girl aged 2 to 9 with multiple sclerosis. This chain connects TRBV18 to TRBJ2-1, with TRBD2 as a possible D gene (5 bases). CDR3 sequence reads: CAGSPGPGSSNEQFF. Written as DNA, the CDR3 is TGTGCCGGCTCACCCGGACCGGGGTCGTCAAATGAGCAGTTCTTC.